This TCR beta chain was recovered during a study of regulatory T cells in long-lasting Graves disease (dated by TCRdb to the early 2020s). Regarding the complete study: Newly diagnosed Graves' disease patients had taken antithyroid drugs for less than 3 months. Peripheral blood TCR sequencing and RNA sequencing compared persistent Graves' disease patients with newly diagnosed Graves' disease patients. The study was conducted in China and was registered as a clinical trial. TCR sequencing covered some 13 persistent and approximately 20 newly diagnosed Graves' disease patients, 33 samples in total.

Broad study findings and their caveats: Compared with newly diagnosed patients, patients with persistent Graves' disease had lower TCR Shannon entropy and fewer highly expanded clones, which suggests clonal expansion. Preferential use of TRBV28, TRBJ1-2 and TRBJ2-5 was observed in persistent disease, whereas TRBV20-1 and TRBJ2-1 were favored in newly diagnosed disease. Persistent patients shared more public clonotypes among themselves (2,741) than newly diagnosed patients did (approximately 870). Sequencing and analysis were restricted to the TCR beta chain. Only peripheral blood was studied, because thyroid tissue, the primary lesion, was inaccessible. The authors acknowledged the small sample size as a limitation that may reduce accuracy.

The trim is 3 bases for V and 0 bases for J, with a gap of 12 bases between the germline ends. The germline V gene yields MDHEN for CDR1 and SYDVKM for CDR2. The cysteine opens and the phenylalanine closes a CDR3 of 17 amino acids. The read is trimmed to its CDR3 DNA, 51 bases read in frame from base 1. This clonotype appeared many times. The specificity of this receptor is unknown. Base qualities are not recorded, but no much larger clone differs from it by a single base. Reading the label with the study, this specimen's time point is: newly diagnosed GD, antithyroid drugs for less than 3 months. For both TCR sequencing and RNA sequencing, RNA was extracted from PBMCs using TRIzol. The diagnosis of Graves' disease was made according to American Thyroid Association guidelines. Patients for the study were recruited at an endocrinology department in Xi'an, China. Each patient gave around 9 milliliters of peripheral blood, collected in an EDTA anticoagulant tube. PBMCs were isolated by Ficoll Paque Plus density gradient separation without further T cell sorting. An Agilent 2100 Bioanalyzer and agarose gel were used to assess RNA quality, and a NanoDrop 2000 was used to measure RNA concentration.

Library generation was performed with multiplex PCR. The sequencer listed for this sample is Illumina HiSeq 4000. TCR beta libraries were built with iRepertoire HTBI primers and Arm-PCR amplification of CDR3 regions. Before sequencing, the PCR products went through gel purification. On the authors' methods: Across samples, about 63 TRBV and 12 to 15 TRBJ segments were identified and used for gene usage analysis of CDR3 amino acid clonotypes. Filtered high-quality paired reads were merged into contigs using COPE and FqMerger. BLAST was used to align contigs to IMGT TRBV, TRBD and TRBJ reference genes, and CDR3 was defined according to IMGT. Any clonotype with a frequency above 0.1% was classified as a highly expanded clone. Shannon entropy served as the measure of repertoire diversity, while the Gini coefficient captured V-J evenness. Public clonotypes were defined as clonotypes shared by more than one individual. TCRdb reanalyzed the raw reads on its own, using fastp at Q25 for trimming and MiXCR for clone calling, and kept in-frame beta chains. Rows matching on CDR3 protein sequence are summarized as one entry with the most common DNA and genes. For this entry, the V and J calls and clone size follow TCRdb and not the study's own pipeline. In all, the sample holds 550,000 to 600,000 distinct CDR3 sequences, and around 15% of those were seen once. The ten largest clones capture around 12% of the sample.

These data were also filed under a second study, of T cells in Graves' hyperthyroidism and ophthalmopathy. As noted in the second study: Stable Graves' hyperthyroidism was defined as the absence of progression to ophthalmopathy over 18 months of follow-up. Hyperthyroidism patients were newly diagnosed, with disease duration under 2 months, and aged 18 to 65 years. The study excluded patients with uncontrolled infections, other autoimmune diseases, pregnancy or lactation. Diagnoses were based on clinical symptoms, serum thyroxine and TRAb, thyroid ultrasound and orbital computed tomography. A first-round RT-PCR of the TCR CDR3 used the HTBI primer set with the Qiagen OneStep RT-PCR kit. Most expanded thyroid clonotypes (frequency above 0.001) were also found in blood, which suggests that blood repertoires may mirror thyroid immune responses. A 13 V-J signature model separated ophthalmopathy from stable hyperthyroidism, with around 88% sensitivity and about 81% specificity in cross-validation and 80%/75% in testing. In validation, progression to ophthalmopathy was predicted by the model with 55% to 71% sensitivity and around 75% specificity, a median of about 6.4 months before onset. A discovery cohort of roughly 96 patients, roughly 43 with Graves' ophthalmopathy and 55 to 60 with stable Graves' hyperthyroidism, was used to find distinguishing TCR V-J signatures. Whether ophthalmopathy could be predicted prospectively was tested in an independent validation cohort made up of 18 hyperthyroidism patients plus 17 patients who later progressed to ophthalmopathy. The 75 to 100 discovery patients were divided at random into training and test sets in a 7:3 ratio. Thyroid tissue and blood T-cell repertoires from about six Graves' hyperthyroidism patients were also compared in the study. Following sampling, methimazole starting at 30 mg daily was given to hyperthyroidism patients, and high-dose intravenous methylprednisolone was given to ophthalmopathy patients. Libraries were constructed in a second round of multiplex PCR, after which size selection and purification were performed. The libraries were sequenced on an Illumina HiSeq2000 using paired-end 100 bp reads. Raw data were processed with SOAPnuke, discarding reads with adapters, uncalled bases, mean Phred below 15, or no exact constant-primer or identifier match. COPE v1.2.5 was used to merge high-quality paired reads, and clonotypes were defined as unique nucleotide sequences. Clonotypes were aligned to IMGT TRBV, TRBD and TRBJ reference segments using MiTCR v1.1. The analysis included only V-J combinations with a frequency above 0.0001, which together covered 99% to 99.2% of the repertoires. The TCS score was defined as F50 (clonal expansion) divided by E x V (chaos), with BLOSUM62-based TCRdist calculated between CDR3 peptides within each V-J. Welch's t-statistics and random forest reduced roughly 500 V-J features to 13, which were used in a naive Bayes classifier (R e1071). Sample size was not statistically predetermined, and blinding of investigators to group allocation was not performed. The paper describes TCR Vbeta CDR3 sequencing of more than 120 peripheral blood samples, made up of roughly 40 ophthalmopathy patients, roughly 75 hyperthyroidism patients and roughly 17 progressor patients.

The sequence was collected from a man between 18 and 35 years old with Graves disease. Donor details come from another sample of the same person, matched by shared clones. The chain is encoded by TRBV28 joined to TRBJ2-6, with a weak D call of TRBD2 (5 bases match). Sequences were derived from peripheral blood mononuclear cells (PBMCs), sampled at new diagnosis, from a patient treated with antithyroid drugs. CDR3 reads: CASSLWRFDSGANVLTF. The nucleotide sequence reads as follows: TGTGCCAGCAGTTTGTGGAGGTTCGACTCTGGGGCCAACGTCCTGACTTTC.